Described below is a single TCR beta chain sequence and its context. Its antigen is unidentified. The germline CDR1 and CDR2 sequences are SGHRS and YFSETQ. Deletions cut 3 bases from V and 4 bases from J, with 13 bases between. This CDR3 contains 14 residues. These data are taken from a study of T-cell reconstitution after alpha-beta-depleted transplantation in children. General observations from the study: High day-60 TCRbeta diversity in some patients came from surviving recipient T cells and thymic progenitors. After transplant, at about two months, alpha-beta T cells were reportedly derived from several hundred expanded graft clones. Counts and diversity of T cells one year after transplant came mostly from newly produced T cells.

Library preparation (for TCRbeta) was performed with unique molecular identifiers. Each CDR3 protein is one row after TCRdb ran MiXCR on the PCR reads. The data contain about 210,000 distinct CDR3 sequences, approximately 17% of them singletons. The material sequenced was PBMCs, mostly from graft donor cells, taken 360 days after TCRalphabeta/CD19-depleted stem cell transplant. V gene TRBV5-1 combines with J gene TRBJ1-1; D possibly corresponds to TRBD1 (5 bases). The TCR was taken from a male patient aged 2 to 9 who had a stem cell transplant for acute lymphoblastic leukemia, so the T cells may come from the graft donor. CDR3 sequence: CASSSDSRGTEAFF. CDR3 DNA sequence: TGCGCCAGCAGCTCCGACAGTAGGGGCACTGAAGCTTTCTTT.